The 18 T cell receptor beta chains below come from one sample, sequenced in a study of identifying expanded T cells in peripheral blood. Sequencing used immunoSEQ multiplex PCR; TCRdb keeps in-frame clones, though not all of them. This sample yields 84,000 or so clones, of which around 91% are seen a single time; 2.8% belongs to the top ten. Material for sequencing was blood. The source is a person between 18 and 75 years old in good health.

The chain employs TRBV18 and TRBJ2-1, with D hard to call. Germline V gene data show CDR1 as KGHSH and CDR2 as LQKENI. This CDR3 comprises 12 residues. V shed 1 base and J shed 8 bases, with 6 bases lying between them. The CDR3 sequence is CASSPRMDEQFF. The CDR3 region has the DNA TGTGCCAGCTCACCACGTATGGATGAGCAGTTCTTC.

The CDR3 DNA reads TGTGCCAGCAGCCATAGCGAGATGGTTTACAAGCAGTACTTC. Its translation is CASSHSEMVYKQYF. The J gene is TRBJ2-7, the V gene TRBV7-9; perhaps TRBD2 as D (5 bases). V lost 5 bases and J lost 8, with 19 bases in between. The length of the CDR3 is 14 residues. CDR1 is SEHNR and CDR2 is FQNEAQ in the germline V gene (reference sequence).

The chain uses TRBV5-1 and TRBJ2-1, with 10 nucleotides matching TRBD2. This CDR3 spans 18 amino acids. CDR1 is SGHRS, CDR2 YFSETQ, per germline. Germline trimming cut 3 bases from V and 8 bases from J; bases unmatched to any gene: 17. As DNA, the CDR3 is TGCGCCAGCAGCTCGGACCGCGAGCTAGCGGGAGCTAATGATGAGCAGTTCTTC. Amino acid sequence: CASSSDRELAGANDEQFF.

The V and J genes are TRBV5-1 and TRBJ2-7, with D hard to call. The germline V gene has CDR1 SGHRS and CDR2 YFSETQ. Trimming stripped 4 bases from V and 5 bases from J, with 16 bases between. The CDR3 is 14 amino acids. Here the CDR3 DNA reads TGCGCCAGCAGCCGGCCTTTCGGGCAAGACGAGCAGTACTTC. Amino acids: CASSRPFGQDEQYF.

This chain links TRBV5-4 with TRBJ2-7; 7 positions match TRBD2. The V segment lost 4 bases and the J segment 3 bases; nucleotides outside the gene matches: 10. Germline CDR1 and CDR2: SGHNT and YYREEE (reference sequence). The CDR3 runs to 15 residues. CDR3 residues: CASSRGWGGDYEQYF. Written as DNA, the CDR3 is TGTGCCAGCAGCCGAGGTTGGGGAGGGGACTACGAGCAGTACTTC. Full variable domain (missing parts from reference TRBV5-4 and TRBJ2-7): ETGVTQSPTHLIKTRGQQVTLRCSSQSGHNTVSWYQQALGQGPQFIFQYYREEENGRGNFPPRFSGLQFPNYSSELNVNALELDDSALYLCASSRGWGGDYEQYFGPGTRLTVT.

This CDR3 reads CANDPRYNNEQFF. The CDR3 nucleotides read TGTGCCAACGACCCCCGATACAACAATGAGCAGTTCTTC. The chain is built from TRBV28 and TRBJ2-1, with D unclear. Germline V gene lookup returns CDR1 MDHEN and CDR2 SYDVKM. The CDR3 covers 13 residues. V was clipped by 10 bases and J by 5 bases, with 15 bases between them.

The genes are TRBV9 and TRBJ2-2; 8 bases match TRBD1. The CDR3 consists of 16 residues. V was pared by 1 base and J by 6 bases, with 8 bases of the junction left unmatched. In germline, CDR1 is SGDLS, CDR2 YYNGEE. DNA of the CDR3: TGTGCCAGCAGCGTACGGACAGGGTTTCAGGCCGGGGAGCTGTTTTTT. Translated: CASSVRTGFQAGELFF. Combining the CDR3 with reference TRBV9 and TRBJ2-2 gives the whole variable domain DSGVTQTPKHLITATGQRVTLRCSPRSGDLSVYWYQQSLDQGLQFLIQYYNGEERAKGNILERFSAQQFPDLHSELNLSSLELGDSALYFCASSVRTGFQAGELFFGEGSRLTVL.

A note on this clone: The same CDR3 is also encoded by other DNA sequences in this sample. The chain employs TRBV5-1 and TRBJ2-2; D possibly corresponds to TRBD2 (6 bases). The V and J ends lost 0 bases and 5 bases respectively, with 8 bases between them. The germline gives CDR1 SGHRS, CDR2 YFSETQ. This CDR3 spans 14 amino acids. CDR3 DNA sequence: TGCGCCAGCAGCTTGGAGGGAGGAACCGGGGAGCTGTTTTTT. Translating gives CASSLEGGTGELFF.

In DNA form, the CDR3 reads TGTGCCAGCAGCCAAGGGGGAATGAACACTGAAGCTTTCTTT. Protein product: CASSQGGMNTEAFF. The chain has TRBV14 and TRBJ1-1; D gene ambiguous. The CDR3 extends over 14 amino acids. Germline V gene sequence: CDR1 SGHDN, CDR2 FVKESK. Deletions cut 1 base from V and 0 bases from J, with 6 bases between.

This clone appeared a single time. This chain joins TRBV4-3 and TRBJ2-7; TRBD2 aligns across 7 bases. The V and J ends lost 1 base and 3 bases, in that order; junction bases with no gene match: 6. CDR1 and CDR2 from the germline V gene are LGHNA and YSLEER. This CDR3 has 15 amino acids. The CDR3 loop is CASSQGTRSIYEQYF. CDR3 nucleotide sequence: TGCGCCAGCAGCCAAGGGACTAGAAGTATCTACGAGCAGTACTTC.

About this clone: The same CDR3 is also encoded by other DNA sequences in this sample. The V gene is TRBV7-2, the J gene TRBJ2-1; 9 nucleotides align to TRBD2. The ends lost 2 bases at V and 11 bases at J; junction bases unmatched: 10. Germline V gene sequence: CDR1 SGHTA, CDR2 FQGNSA. The CDR3 consists of 15 residues. CDR3 bases: TGTGCCAGCAGCTTACTTTGGGTTAGCGGGGGAAAGCAGTTCTTC. This gives the protein CASSLLWVSGGKQFF.

The rearrangement joins TRBV7-6 to TRBJ1-1; no firm D call. CDR3 length: 14 amino acids. Trimming took 5 bases from V and 3 from J, leaving 13 bases between them. In germline, CDR1 is SGHVS, CDR2 FNYEAQ. CDR3 residues: CASSTATEHTEAFF. CDR3 nucleotides: TGTGCCAGCAGCACCGCGACGGAGCACACTGAAGCTTTCTTT.

V usage is TRBV4-3 and J usage is TRBJ2-1; TRBD2 matches at 16 bases. CDR1 LGHNA and CDR2 YSLEER come from the germline V gene. The CDR3 runs to 15 residues. Trimming removed 4 bases from V and 15 bases from J; junction bases left unmatched: 9. The chain's CDR3 is CASSRAGTSGGAVFF. As DNA, the CDR3 is TGCGCCAGCAGCCGCGCCGGGACTAGCGGGGGGGCTGTGTTCTTC.

J is TRBJ1-4 and V is TRBV19; D gene unclear. The germline V gene encodes CDR1 LNHDA and CDR2 SQIVND (reference sequence). V lost 0 bases and J 0 bases, leaving 11 bases between the germline ends. This CDR3 region has 17 residues. CDR3 nucleotides: TGTGCCAGTAGTATAGACCCGAATGCCGCAACTAATGAAAAACTGTTTTTT. As protein: CASSIDPNAATNEKLFF. The entire variable domain, with the rest obtained from reference TRBV19 and TRBJ1-4, is as follows: DGGITQSPKYLFRKEGQNVTLSCEQNLNHDAMYWYRQDPGQGLRLIYYSQIVNDFQKGDIAEGYSVSREKKESFPLTVTSAQKNPTAFYLCASSIDPNAATNEKLFFGSGTQLSVL.

The chain uses TRBV5-4 and TRBJ2-5; D is tentatively TRBD1 or TRBD2 (7 bases each). This CDR3 is 14 amino acids long. V was trimmed by 6 bases and J by 4 bases, leaving 16 bases between them. Germline values: CDR1 SGHNT, CDR2 YYREEE (reference sequence). The CDR3 coding sequence is TGTGCCAGCACCCCAGGGGGGGCGGTAGAGACCCAGTACTTC. Translated: CASTPGGAVETQYF.

This clone appeared a single time. The rearrangement links TRBV19 to TRBJ2-5; D is possibly TRBD2 (6 bases). There are 18 residues in the CDR3. From germline, CDR1 is LNHDA and CDR2 SQIVND (reference sequence). V gave up 2 bases and J gave up 1 base, with 20 bases separating them. Written as DNA, the CDR3 is TGTGCCAGTAGTATAACCCTACCTAGTGGGGGGTTCCAAGAGACCCAGTACTTC. Residues: CASSITLPSGGFQETQYF.

This clone was detected only once. This chain links TRBV6-1 with TRBJ1-2, with 7 bases fitting TRBD1. The CDR3 has 16 residues. Trimming at V came to 4 bases and at J to 0 bases, leaving 8 bases not matched to a gene. CDR1 MNHNS and CDR2 SASEGT come from the germline V gene. This CDR3 is CASSATGVGANYGYTF. CDR3 in DNA: TGTGCCAGCAGTGCCACAGGGGTGGGGGCTAACTATGGCTACACCTTC.

The genes are TRBV18 and TRBJ2-6, with TRBD1 as a possible D gene (6 bases). This CDR3 has 14 amino acids. Germline CDR1 is KGHSH and CDR2 is LQKENI. V dropped 3 bases and J dropped 7 bases, with 10 bases sitting between them. Here the CDR3 DNA reads TGTGCCAGCTCACCGACAGGAGTCGCCAACGTCCTGACTTTC. This sequence encodes CASSPTGVANVLTF.